This T cell receptor beta chain was identified during a study of diagnostic markers for celiac disease. Germline V gene data show CDR1 as LNHNV and CDR2 as YYDKDF (reference sequence). This CDR3 has 16 residues. From its re-call of the reads, TCRdb lists each CDR3 protein once, without DNA. The sample is made up of about 7,500 distinct CDR3 sequences, and the top ten hold about 6% of it. This clonotype was sampled from a human donor. This table probably holds off-target reads from a library built for another chain. The sample was either unsorted cells or a sorted T cell fraction (not recorded which). The V gene is TRBV15, the J gene TRBJ1-2; TCRdb lists TRBD1, though no DNA is available to test this call. CDR3 region: CATSRGGAGRGYGYTF.